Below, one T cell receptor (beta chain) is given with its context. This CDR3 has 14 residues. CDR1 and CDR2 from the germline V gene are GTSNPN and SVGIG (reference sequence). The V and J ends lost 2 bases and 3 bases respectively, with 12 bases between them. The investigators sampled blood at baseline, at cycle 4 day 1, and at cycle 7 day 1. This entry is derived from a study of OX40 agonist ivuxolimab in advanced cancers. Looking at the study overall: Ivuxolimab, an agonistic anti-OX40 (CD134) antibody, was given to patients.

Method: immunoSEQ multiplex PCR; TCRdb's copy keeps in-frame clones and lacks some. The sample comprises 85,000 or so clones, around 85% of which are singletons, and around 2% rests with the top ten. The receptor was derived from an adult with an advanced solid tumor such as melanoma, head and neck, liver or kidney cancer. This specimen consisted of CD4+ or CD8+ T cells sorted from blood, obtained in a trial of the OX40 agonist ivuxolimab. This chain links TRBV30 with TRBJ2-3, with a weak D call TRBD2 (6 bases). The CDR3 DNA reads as TGTGCCTGGAGTTGGTCTGGGGGGACAGATACGCAGTATTTT. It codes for CAWSWSGGTDTQYF.